Described below is a single T cell receptor beta chain sequence and its context. The data derive from a study of shared clonotypes between healthy human individuals. Assay execution took place at the deep level. Researchers sequenced unsorted PBMC DNA using ten immunoSEQ deep assay plates. This table comes from immunoSEQ multiplex PCR, and its TCRdb copy is limited to in-frame clones, with some not included. Here the sample spans about 480,000 clones, 70% to 80% being singletons. This CDR3 region has 15 residues. Germline V gene lookup returns CDR1 SGHNT and CDR2 YYREEE (reference sequence). Trimming removed 4 bases at V and 0 bases at J, with 11 bases between.

The receptor's source is a woman aged 40 to 50 in good health. Some clones in this sample may be carry-over from other donors' samples. The chain employs TRBV5-4 and TRBJ2-1; D gene unclear. Material for sequencing was PBMCs. DNA of the CDR3: TGTGCCAGCAGCCAGGAGCCCGGCTCCTACAATGAGCAGTTCTTC. Residues: CASSQEPGSYNEQFF.